This T cell receptor (beta chain) is from a study of breast tumors, draining lymph nodes, adjacent tissues. MiXCR was run by TCRdb on the multiplex PCR reads, yielding one entry per CDR3 protein. The sample lists 20,000 to 25,000 distinct CDR3 sequences, approximately 33% occurring once. Germline CDR1 is MNHEY and CDR2 is SVGEGT. The CDR3 contains 15 residues. Trimming pared 3 bases from V and 2 bases from J, leaving 12 bases between. General study results and limits: The lymph node origin of tumor T cells was framed as consistent with a hypothesis, not demonstrated.

This clonotype was seen a single time. Its antigen is not known. Since a much larger clone is just one base distant, this may be a read error. The sequence was collected from a female donor with breast cancer. Some clones in this sample may be carry-over from other donors' samples. Input material: breast tumor tissue. The chain employs TRBV6-2 or TRBV6-3 and TRBJ2-3, with D perhaps matching TRBD2 (5 bases). The CDR3 sequence is CASSYLKRSTDTQYF. CDR3 bases: TGTGCCAGCAGTTATCTTAAGCGGTCCACAGATACGCAGTATTTT.